This T cell receptor beta chain was recorded in a study of human T cells and chemical hapten exposure. Study findings and constraints: TCRs exceeding 1 in 1000 frequency stayed unchanged with DPC sensitization.

In the library, unique molecular identifiers were attached to individual cDNA molecules. As handled by the study authors: The median was around 91,000 TCRs per sample, ranging roughly 20,000 to 750,000. From the reads, TCRdb called clonotypes with MiXCR, one entry per CDR3 protein. What appears here as the V and J calls and clone size reflects TCRdb's work, not the paper's. The repertoire holds 120,000 or so distinct CDR3 sequences, with over 7.5% as singletons. Total RNA extraction was carried out from unfractionated whole blood. This clonotype was counted at least ten times. The target antigen is unknown. Germline-derived CDR1 and CDR2 are ENHRY and SYGVKD. Trimming pared 5 bases from V and 2 bases from J, leaving 6 bases between. The CDR3 sequence is 12 residues long.

The sequence derives from a human donor in good health. Some clones in this sample may be carry-over from other donors' samples. The rearrangement uses TRBV10-3 and TRBJ2-5; D ambiguous. The source material was whole blood. CDR3 region: CAISSGQETQYF. The CDR3 DNA reads as TGTGCCATCAGTAGTGGACAAGAGACCCAGTACTTC.